This TCR beta chain derives from a study of cytomegalovirus exposure and HLA in healthy donors. On the study more broadly: Roughly 85 million unique TCRs from HLA-typed donors were held in an early release of data. The study, taken as a whole, reports: It has been reported that TCR beta sequences accurately predicted the HLA-A and HLA-B alleles of most subjects. The Asian-associated ancestry cluster reportedly had fewer N-insertions than the roughly 700-donor mean in a later analysis.

Turning to this clone: The antigen is not known. One end of the junction does not line up with germline, which may come from a read error.

Amplification used 60 Vbeta primers and 13 Jbeta primers. Repertoires were generated with immunoSEQ multiplex PCR, while TCRdb's copy carries only in-frame clones and drops some. The sample contains 150,000 to 200,000 clones, roughly 80% of which appear only once. The CDR3 length is 13 residues. Germline loops: CDR1 SGHDT, CDR2 YYEEEE. The clonotype originates from a male donor in good health and CMV-seronegative. Sample: PBMCs. The chain couples TRBV5-6 to TRBJ1-2, with D possibly matching TRBD1 (5 bases). The CDR3 nucleotides are TGTGCCAGCAGCTTGGGACAGAACTATGGCTATACCTTC. This encodes CASSLGQNYGYTF.